This T cell receptor delta chain was captured in a study of gamma-delta T cells after stem cell transplantation. With respect to this clone: Being one base from a much bigger clone, this may be a read error. The same CDR3 can be traced to other DNA sequences in this sample.

The germline V gene encodes CDR1 GEAIGNYY and CDR2 EKD. V lost 3 bases, J lost 7 bases, and 19 bases stayed unmatched. The CDR3 is 17 amino acids. TCRdb called clones from the RT-PCR reads again using CATT. This table holds roughly 10,000 delta-chain clones, about two fifths found once. The sample was gamma-delta T cells. V usage is TRDV2 and J usage is TRDJ1, with 7 bases aligning to TRDD3. The TCR originated in a human donor. It is not recorded whose cells these are; they may come from a transplant donor. For the CDR3, the DNA is TGTGCCTGTGACCCCAGACGAGGGGGTCTGGGGGCGCCTAAACTCATCTTT. This sequence encodes CACDPRRGGLGAPKLIF.